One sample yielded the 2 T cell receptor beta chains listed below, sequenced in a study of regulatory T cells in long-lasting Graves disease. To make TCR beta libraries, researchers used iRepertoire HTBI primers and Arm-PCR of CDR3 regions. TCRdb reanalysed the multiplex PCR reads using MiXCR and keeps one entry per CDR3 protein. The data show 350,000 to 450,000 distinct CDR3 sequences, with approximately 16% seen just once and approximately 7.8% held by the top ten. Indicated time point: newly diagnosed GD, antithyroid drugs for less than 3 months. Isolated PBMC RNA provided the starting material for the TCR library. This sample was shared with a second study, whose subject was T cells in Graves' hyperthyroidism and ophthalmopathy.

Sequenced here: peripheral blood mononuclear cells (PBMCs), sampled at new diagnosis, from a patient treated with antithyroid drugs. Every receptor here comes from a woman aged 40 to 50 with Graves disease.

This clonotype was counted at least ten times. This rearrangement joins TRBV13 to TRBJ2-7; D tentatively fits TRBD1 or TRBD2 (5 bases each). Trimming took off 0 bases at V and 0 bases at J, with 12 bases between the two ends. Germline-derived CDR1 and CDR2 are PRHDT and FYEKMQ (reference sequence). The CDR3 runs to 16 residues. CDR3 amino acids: CASSLGIGTVSYEQYF. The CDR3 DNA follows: TGTGCCAGCAGCTTAGGCATTGGGACGGTCTCCTACGAGCAGTACTTC.

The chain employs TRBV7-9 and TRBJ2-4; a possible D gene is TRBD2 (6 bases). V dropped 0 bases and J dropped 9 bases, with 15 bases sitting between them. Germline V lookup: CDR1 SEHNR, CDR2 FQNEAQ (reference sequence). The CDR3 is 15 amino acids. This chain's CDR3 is CASSLALGVGGIQYF. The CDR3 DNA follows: TGTGCCAGCAGCTTAGCTCTCGGGGTGGGGGGCATTCAGTACTTC.